The entry that follows covers one T cell receptor beta chain sequence. Its antigen is as yet unknown. TCRdb ran MiXCR on the reads and lists one entry per CDR3 protein. Among fewer than 1,000,000 distinct CDR3 sequences listed, roughly 30% were seen once. The sample is drawn from a study of T cell repertoires in cytomegalovirus infection. Specimen: cultured CD8+ T cells from PBMCs, collected from culture after CMV antigen stimulation. This receptor was obtained from a human donor in good health (CMV status not recorded). Some clones in this sample may be carry-over from other donors' samples.

The CDR3 DNA is TGTGCCACCAGCGGGGCAGGGGGCGCGAGAGGCTACACCTTC. Translating gives CATSGAGGARGYTF. The chain recombines TRBV24-1 with TRBJ1-2; 8 bases align to TRBD1. Trimming removed 7 bases from V and 8 bases from J; junction bases left unmatched: 11. Germline V gene sequence: CDR1 KGHDR, CDR2 SFDVKD. This CDR3 is built from 14 residues.